The TCR beta chain under discussion was sequenced for a study of blood T cells in healthy people across ages. This CDR3 spans 16 amino acids. Germline V gene lookup returns CDR1 LGHNA and CDR2 YNFKEQ. Trimming pared 0 bases from V and 5 bases from J, leaving 15 bases between. It was with a sample-barcoded 5' primer and a J-beta primer mix that a second PCR of about 6 to 12 cycles was run. MiXCR, applied by TCRdb to the 5' RACE reads, yields one record per CDR3 protein. The data hold about 1.6 million distinct CDR3 sequences, with about 35% observed a single time. The chain recombines TRBV4-2 with TRBJ2-3; unclear D gene. The specimen sequenced was blood. The receptor comes from a young woman in good health. The CDR3 loop reads CASSQEKANPLDTQYF. The CDR3 coding sequence is TGTGCCAGCAGCCAAGAAAAGGCCAACCCGTTAGATACGCAGTATTTT.